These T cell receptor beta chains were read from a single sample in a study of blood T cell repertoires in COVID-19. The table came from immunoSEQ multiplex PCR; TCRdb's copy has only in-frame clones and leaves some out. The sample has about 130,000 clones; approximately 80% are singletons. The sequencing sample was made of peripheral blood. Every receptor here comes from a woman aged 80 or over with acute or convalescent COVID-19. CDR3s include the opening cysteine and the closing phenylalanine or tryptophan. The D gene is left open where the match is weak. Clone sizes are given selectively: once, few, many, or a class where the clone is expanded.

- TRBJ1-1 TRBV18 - CASSPGPEEAFF TGTGCCAGCTCACCGGGGCCGGAGGAAGCTTTCTTT
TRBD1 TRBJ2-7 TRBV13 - CASSFVSTGDNSYEQYF TGTGCCAGCAGCTTTGTATCGACAGGGGACAACTCCTACGAGCAGTACTTC
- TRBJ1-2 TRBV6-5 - CASSMGQGPHGYTF TGTGCCAGCTCCATGGGGCAGGGGCCCCATGGCTACACCTTC
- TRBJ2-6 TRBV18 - CASSPNHARGANVLTF TGTGCCAGCTCACCTAACCACGCCCGGGGGGCCAACGTCCTGACTTTC
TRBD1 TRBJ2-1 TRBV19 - CASSYSGTGKSNEQFF TGTGCCAGTAGTTACTCCGGGACAGGGAAGTCCAATGAGCAGTTCTTC
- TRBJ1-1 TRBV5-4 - CASSLDPAAGREAFF TGTGCCAGCAGCTTGGACCCAGCGGCCGGAAGGGAAGCTTTCTTT
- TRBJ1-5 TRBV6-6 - CASSSQVSSQPQHF TGTGCCAGCAGTTCCCAGGTTTCTTCTCAGCCCCAGCATTTT
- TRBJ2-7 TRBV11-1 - CASSLKRAYEQYF TGTGCCAGCAGCTTAAAGAGGGCCTACGAGCAGTACTTC
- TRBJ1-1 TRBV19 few CASSKWASEAFF TGTGCCAGTAGTAAATGGGCTAGCGAAGCTTTCTTT
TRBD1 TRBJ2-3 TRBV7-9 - CASSPTRLGQGSTDTQYF TGTGCCAGCAGCCCCACCCGGTTGGGACAGGGGTCCACAGATACGCAGTATTTT
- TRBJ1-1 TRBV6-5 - CASSYSNERNTEAFF TGTGCCAGCAGTTACTCGAATGAGCGGAACACTGAAGCTTTCTTT
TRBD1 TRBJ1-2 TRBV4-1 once CASSQERQGRSYTF TGCGCCAGCAGCCAGGAACGACAGGGCCGAAGCTACACCTTC
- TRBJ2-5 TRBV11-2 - CASRYGSGETQYF TGTGCCAGCAGATATGGGTCCGGGGAGACCCAGTACTTC
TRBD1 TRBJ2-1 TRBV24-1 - CATSGGQGQHNEQFF TGTGCCACCAGTGGGGGACAGGGACAACACAATGAGCAGTTCTTC
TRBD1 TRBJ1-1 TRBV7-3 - CASSFRDRGTEAFF TGTGCCAGCAGCTTCCGGGACAGGGGCACTGAAGCTTTCTTT
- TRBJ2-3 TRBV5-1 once CASSPRTGGSSTDTQYF TGCGCCAGCAGCCCAAGAACAGGAGGGAGTAGCACAGATACGCAGTATTTT
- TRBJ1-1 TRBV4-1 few CASSQAHNLVGMNTEAFF TGCGCCAGCAGCCAGGCACACAACTTAGTGGGCATGAACACTGAAGCTTTCTTT
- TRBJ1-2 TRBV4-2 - CASSQGDYGYTF TGTGCCAGCAGCCAAGGAGACTATGGCTACACCTTC
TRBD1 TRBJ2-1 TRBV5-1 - CASSRAGGAGLNHEQFF TGCGCCAGCAGCCGCGCAGGGGGCGCGGGATTGAACCATGAGCAGTTCTTC
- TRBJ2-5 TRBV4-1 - CASSQDSTGSLQETQYF TGCGCCAGCAGCCAAGACTCTACAGGGTCCTTACAAGAGACCCAGTACTTC
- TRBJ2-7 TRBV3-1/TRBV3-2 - CASSGESSYEQYF TGTGCCAGCAGCGGGGAGAGCTCCTACGAGCAGTACTTC
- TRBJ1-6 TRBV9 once CASSAGLNSPLHF TGTGCCAGCAGCGCAGGCCTTAATTCACCCCTCCACTTT
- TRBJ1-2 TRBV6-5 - CASSFIIDSRYGYTF TGTGCCAGCAGTTTCATTATAGACAGCCGCTATGGCTACACCTTC
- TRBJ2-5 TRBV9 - CASSVGSGTGETQYF TGTGCCAGCAGCGTAGGTTCAGGGACTGGAGAGACCCAGTACTTC
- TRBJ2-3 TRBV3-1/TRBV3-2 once CASRPRGIGDTQYF TGTGCCAGCAGGCCCCGGGGTATTGGAGATACGCAGTATTTT